This T cell receptor beta chain was sequenced for a study of CD8 T cells in ankylosing spondylitis. The study, taken as a whole, reports: Before this, some motif variants had been reported in reactive arthritis synovial fluid and blood. The clones that were linked to disease were reported to be significantly enriched in matched synovial fluid samples from ankylosing spondylitis patients. Characteristic of ankylosing spondylitis blood, it appeared, was a TCR beta motif comprising several highly homologous variants.

By quantitative 5'-RACE with molecular barcodes, the TCR beta libraries were made. TCRdb fed the 5' RACE reads into MiXCR, producing one record per CDR3 protein. The sample gives roughly 400,000 distinct CDR3 sequences, under 25% of which show up once; roughly a sixth is in the top ten. This clonotype was seen more than once but under ten times. Antigen specificity is unknown. CDR3 length equals 18 residues. Unmatched junction bases numbered 14, after V lost 3 bases and J lost 3 bases. Germline CDR1 MNHEY, CDR2 SVGEGT. This clonotype was sampled from a male donor with ankylosing spondylitis. V is TRBV6-2 or TRBV6-3 and J is TRBJ2-1; 7 bases agree with TRBD1. Input material: blood, either unsorted or a sorted T cell fraction (not recorded which). The CDR3 nucleotides read TGTGCCAGCAGTTATCCCCTTCTTAGGGGGCGCGACTACAATGAGCAGTTCTTC. This translates into CASSYPLLRGRDYNEQFF.